This T cell receptor (beta chain) is drawn from a study of blood T cell repertoires in COVID-19 (TCRdb year 2020). A note on the overall study: Samples covering the acute and convalescent phases of COVID-19 were provided by collaborators in the United States, Italy and Spain. Subjects who had been exposed to COVID-19, were actively infected with it, or had recovered from it provided the deeply sampled blood TCRbeta repertoires that made up the dataset. The prospective study material was composed of cDNA or gDNA derived from T cells, B-cell-depleted T cells, or PBMCs. Nearly every sample came with metadata listing a de-identified subject ID, COVID-19 status, age in years and sex. The repertoires were released in a freely available public database meant as a resource for research on the immune response to SARS-CoV-2. Where available, HLA class I and class II types were obtained from metadata supplied by the sample provider rather than from assay-based typing. The samples were drawn from two sources: the first 160 participants of the ongoing ImmuneRACE study, and about 1,300 subjects contributed by 6 global collaborators. The study at large found these results: The amount of clinical and demographic metadata varied by source and participant and was provided uncurated.

Whole blood was collected in K2EDTA tubes by collaborating institutions according to the institutions' own protocols. For TCRbeta analysis, collaborator samples were shipped as frozen whole blood, as isolated PBMCs, or as DNA extracted from either sample type. Of note for this clone: No cognate antigen has been identified for it. The record has no base qualities; no much larger clone is one base away.

Via the germline V gene, CDR1 is KGHDR and CDR2 SFDVKD. Its CDR3 holds 15 amino acids, cysteine through phenylalanine. Kept here is only the CDR3 DNA, which spans 45 bases and is read in frame from base 1. V is reduced by 5 bases and J by 0 bases, leaving a spacing of 13 bases between them. TCRbeta CDR3 regions were amplified from genomic DNA by means of the immunoSEQ Assay, a bias-controlled multiplex PCR. The published analysis was carried out like this. The number of nucleated cells in each sample was estimated by amplification of reference gene primers within the assay. To quantify the absolute abundance of each unique TCRbeta CDR3 rearrangement, sequence reads were collapsed and filtered. For each sample, productive Simpson clonality was calculated as the square root of Simpson's diversity index across productive rearrangements. Here the immuneACCESS table is served through TCRdb, limited to in-frame sequences with V and J called. Missing clones are a known gap in these copies; in checked studies unresolved V genes cover under half, and the rest lacks a known reason. V and J calls and clone size come straight from that table; D and trimming were deduced from the DNA. This sample is represented by some 150,000 clones; approximately 83% of them were singletons. 2.5% to 4% of the sample lies in the top ten.

The chain is assembled from TRBV24-1 and TRBJ2-7; TRBD1 might be the D gene, on 5 matching bases. The source of this sequence is a man between 65 and 85 years old with acute or convalescent COVID-19. The sample consisted of peripheral blood. The CDR3 corresponds to CATSGGEGLSYEQYF. The DNA is as follows: TGTGCCACCAGTGGGGGCGAAGGCCTCTCCTACGAGCAGTACTTC.